This TCR beta chain derives from a study of Tregs in tolerant kidney transplant recipients. Generated by immunoSEQ multiplex PCR, the TCRdb table keeps only in-frame clones and is missing some. The sample table includes about 48,000 clones. The germline V gene has CDR1 SEHNR and CDR2 FQNEAQ (reference sequence). V gave up 1 base and J gave up 0 bases, with 6 bases separating them. CDR3 size: 14 residues. Details on this clone: The CDR3 goes on 3 residues after the read ends, and that part is filled in from the germline J gene.

Sequences were derived from CD4+ T cells from blood, sampled before the transplant. The receptor's source is a human donor who received a combined kidney and bone marrow transplant. V is TRBV7-9 and J is TRBJ1-1, with unresolved D. CDR3: CASSLVGLNTEAFF. CDR3 DNA, as far as it was read: TGTGCCAGCAGCTTAGTGGGCCTGAACACTGAA. Complete variable domain (other parts from reference TRBV7-9 and TRBJ1-1): DTGVSQNPRHKITKRGQNVTFRCDPISEHNRLYWYRQTLGQGPEFLTYFQNEAQLEKSRLLSDRFSAERPKGSFSTLEIQRTEQGDSAMYLCASSLVGLNTEAFFGQGTRLTVV.